This T cell receptor beta chain was sequenced during a study of cytomegalovirus exposure and HLA in healthy donors. The PCR contained 60 Vbeta and 13 Jbeta primers. The assay was immunoSEQ multiplex PCR, and TCRdb's table has in-frame clones only and misses some. This table holds about 230,000 clones, around 80% found once. The J segment lost 6 bases and the V segment lost 4 bases, leaving 3 bases of the junction unmatched. Per germline, CDR1 SGHTA and CDR2 FQGTGA. CDR3 length: 12 amino acids. The sequence derives from a woman between 40 and 50 years old in good health and CMV-seronegative. This rearrangement joins TRBV7-3 to TRBJ2-7; 7 nucleotides line up with TRBD1. Sequencing was done on a sample of PBMCs. CDR3 sequence: CASSSTGAEQYF. The CDR3 region has the DNA TGTGCCAGCAGCTCCACAGGGGCCGAGCAGTACTTC.